One T cell receptor beta chain is described in this entry. The CDR3 contains 16 residues. CDR1 is SGHRS and CDR2 is YFSETQ in the germline V gene. After removal of 5 bases from V and 3 bases from J, the junction contained 13 bases not matched to a gene. The repertoire was sequenced with immunoSEQ multiplex PCR; TCRdb's copy has only in-frame clones and lacks some. The table lists around 64,000 clones, around 90% of them singletons. The entry originates in a study of T cell changes during pregnancy in multiple sclerosis. The TCR sequence derives from a female donor with multiple sclerosis, enrolled in a pregnancy study. The chain couples TRBV5-1 to TRBJ2-5, with 7 bases aligning to TRBD1. The sequenced sample was CD4+ T cells from peripheral blood mononuclear cells, obtained after pregnancy. CDR3 sequence (DNA): TGCGCCAGCAGGATACCGACAGGGACGGTTAAAGAGACCCAGTACTTC. It encodes CASRIPTGTVKETQYF.